The 6 T cell receptor beta chains listed next were all sequenced from one sample in a study of blood T cell repertoires in COVID-19. The protocol was immunoSEQ multiplex PCR, while the TCRdb copy is restricted to in-frame clones and leaves out a portion. The sample records roughly 90,000 clones, over 85% being singletons. Sequenced sample: peripheral blood. Receptor source: a man aged 45 to 65 with acute or convalescent COVID-19.

This rearrangement joins TRBV5-6 to TRBJ2-7; D might be TRBD2 (6 bases). This CDR3 contains 13 residues. Germline V gene lookup returns CDR1 SGHDT and CDR2 YYEEEE. The V end was cut by 3 bases, the J end by 5 bases, with 12 bases between. CDR3 DNA: TGTGCCAGCAGCTCCGACACTAGCCACGAGCAGTACTTC. Protein product: CASSSDTSHEQYF.

The table lists this clone with a count of one. V gene TRBV12-3 or TRBV12-4 combines with J gene TRBJ2-7; 7 bases fit TRBD2. The CDR3 is 12 amino acids. V trimming: 5 bases; J trimming: 9 bases; junction bases outside the gene matches: 7. The CDR3 region has the DNA TGTGCCAGCAGTGTTCTAGGGGAGGGGCAGTACTTC. It yields the protein CASSVLGEGQYF.

This chain joins TRBV5-1 and TRBJ1-2; 8 bases agree with TRBD1. This CDR3 is 14 amino acids long. V lost 4 bases and J lost 3; bases outside the gene matches: 5. Germline V gene data show CDR1 as SGHRS and CDR2 as YFSETQ. The CDR3: CASSNDRGYYGYTF. DNA for the CDR3: TGCGCCAGCAGCAACGACAGGGGTTACTATGGCTACACCTTC.

This clone was seen once. The rearrangement uses TRBV18 and TRBJ2-5; D call uncertain. The germline V gene encodes CDR1 KGHSH and CDR2 LQKENI. The germline V and J ends were trimmed by 5 bases and 5 bases, with 15 bases remaining between them. This CDR3 has 14 residues. The DNA for the CDR3 is TGTGCCAGCTCATCCAGCCCCCTCGGGGAGACCCAGTACTTC. This sequence encodes CASSSSPLGETQYF. The variable domain in full, completed from reference TRBV18 and TRBJ2-5, reads NAGVMQNPRHLVRRRGQEARLRCSPMKGHSHVYWYRQLPEEGLKFMVYLQKENIIDESGMPKERFSAEFPKEGPSILRIQQVVRGDSAAYFCASSSSPLGETQYFGPGTRLLVL.

The genes are TRBV2 and TRBJ1-6; possible D gene TRBD1, 5 bases. This CDR3 spans 17 amino acids. The V gene's germline CDR1 is SNHLY and CDR2 FYNNEI. V shed 0 bases and J shed 10 bases, with 19 bases lying between them. The CDR3 protein is CASSEAVPGRVRSPLHF. In DNA, the CDR3 is TGTGCCAGCAGTGAAGCGGTGCCGGGCAGGGTGAGGTCACCCCTCCACTTT. Using reference TRBV2 and TRBJ1-6 for the parts outside the CDR3, the full variable domain is EPEVTQTPSHQVTQMGQEVILRCVPISNHLYFYWYRQILGQKVEFLVSFYNNEISEKSEIFDDQFSVERPDGSNFTLKIRSTKLEDSAMYFCASSEAVPGRVRSPLHFGNGTRLTVT.

The chain links TRBV5-1 to TRBJ2-3, with 7 bases fitting TRBD2. CDR1 is SGHRS and CDR2 is YFSETQ in the germline V gene. This CDR3 region has 14 residues. The V segment lost 0 bases and the J segment 5 bases; nucleotides outside the gene matches: 3. The DNA of the CDR3 is TGCGCCAGCAGCTTGGGGGCGGGAGAAGATACGCAGTATTTT. Translation gives CASSLGAGEDTQYF.